This T cell receptor (beta chain) originates from a study of blood T cell repertoires in COVID-19. Per the original methods: Reference gene primer amplification gave nucleated cell count estimates. The method was immunoSEQ multiplex PCR; TCRdb's version includes in-frame clones alone and lacks a portion of them. The D gene and trimming were derived from the DNA, and the V and J assignments and clone size from that table. This sample carries over 200,000 clones, roughly 87% of them seen once, and the ten largest clones take under 2.5%. CDR1 and CDR2 (germline): SGDLS, YYNGEE. V lost 0 bases to trimming and J lost 2 bases, with 9 bases between them. This CDR3 is built from 15 residues.

Sample: peripheral blood. The TCR sequence derives from a man aged 35 to 55 with active or convalescent COVID-19. J is TRBJ1-5 and V is TRBV9; D unresolved. The CDR3 spells CASSVGWSGNQPQHF. In DNA form, the CDR3 reads TGTGCCAGCAGCGTAGGGTGGTCAGGCAATCAGCCCCAGCATTTT.